Presented here are 21 T cell receptor beta chains from one specimen sequenced in a study of response to subunit inactivated influenza vaccine. Each CDR3 protein gets one entry after TCRdb re-called the RT-PCR reads with MiXCR. The sample holds around 650,000 distinct CDR3 sequences, less than 20% seen once. Sequenced material: PBMCs from blood, taken 11 to 12 days after vaccination. These receptors all come from a man in his forties or fifties who received an inactivated influenza vaccine.

A few counts support this clonotype. The CDR3 reads CASSPSLAQSYNEQFF. The DNA for the CDR3 is TGTGCCAGCAGCCCCTCCCTAGCCCAATCTTACAATGAGCAGTTCTTC. The rearrangement links TRBV12-3 or TRBV12-4 to TRBJ2-1; D may be TRBD2 (5 bases). The CDR3 covers 16 residues. V gave up 6 bases and J gave up 4 bases, with 19 bases separating them.

The chain employs TRBV5-1 and TRBJ2-1, with 12 bases fitting TRBD2. The CDR3 covers 16 residues. The germline V gene has CDR1 SGHRS and CDR2 YFSETQ. V was clipped by 1 base and J by 7 bases; unmatched bases: 6. As DNA, the CDR3 is TGCGCCAGCAGCTTGTCTAGCGGGGGGGCTTGGAATGAGCAGTTCTTC. It codes for CASSLSSGGAWNEQFF.

This clonotype was observed at least ten times. The chain joins TRBV5-1 to TRBJ2-5, with D possibly TRBD1 on 5 matching bases. This CDR3 region has 12 residues. V gave up 2 bases and J gave up 5 bases, with 7 bases separating them. Looked up from germline, CDR1 is SGHRS and CDR2 is YFSETQ. This chain's CDR3 is CASSFYRETQYF. The CDR3 DNA reads TGCGCCAGCAGCTTTTACAGGGAGACCCAGTACTTC.

The V gene is TRBV20-1, the J gene TRBJ1-2; D is uncertain. The V end lost 1 base, the J end lost 8 bases, and 8 bases lay between the germline ends. Per germline, CDR1 DFQATT and CDR2 SNEGSKA (reference sequence). The CDR3 totals 11 residues. This CDR3 reads CSARVQPGYTF. The DNA for the CDR3 is TGCAGTGCTAGAGTTCAACCGGGCTACACCTTC.

J is TRBJ2-3 and V is TRBV15; no definite D call. The CDR3 extends over 16 amino acids. With 0 bases removed from V and 0 bases from J, the gap between germline ends came to 10 bases. Germline lookup yields CDR1 LNHNV and CDR2 YYDKDF (reference sequence). DNA of the CDR3: TGTGCCACCAGCAGAGAGGACCTCCGTAGCACAGATACGCAGTATTTT. This translates into CATSREDLRSTDTQYF.

The chain employs TRBV5-1 and TRBJ2-2; no firm D call. Germline values: CDR1 SGHRS, CDR2 YFSETQ. Trimming took 0 bases from V and 4 from J, leaving 7 bases between them. The CDR3 is 14 residues long. CDR3 loop: CASSLGQRTGELFF. The CDR3 nucleotides read TGCGCCAGCAGCTTGGGCCAGCGCACCGGGGAGCTGTTTTTT.

This clonotype appeared many times. This chain uses TRBV25-1 with TRBJ2-2, with TRBD2 matching 10 bases. CDR3 size: 14 residues. Trimming took 5 bases from V and 5 from J; bases not matched to a gene: 2. Per the germline V gene, CDR1 is MGHDK and CDR2 is SYGVNS. DNA of the CDR3: TGTGCCAGCAGTAAGACTAGCGGGACCGGGGAGCTGTTTTTT. Residues: CASSKTSGTGELFF.

In this sample, this clonotype turned up a few times. V and J are TRBV5-8 and TRBJ1-1; a possible D gene is TRBD1 (5 bases). The germline V and J ends were trimmed by 6 bases and 2 bases, with 17 bases remaining between them. Germline lookup yields CDR1 SGHTS and CDR2 YDEGEE. CDR3 length: 15 amino acids. The CDR3 protein is CASILTGGLNTEAFF. CDR3 coding DNA: TGTGCCAGCATCCTAACGGGGGGACTCAACACTGAAGCTTTCTTT.

The sample holds a few counts of this clonotype. J is TRBJ2-1 and V is TRBV4-3; D is unclear. The CDR3 has 16 residues. Deletions cut 1 base from V and 2 bases from J, with 12 bases between. In germline, CDR1 is LGHNA, CDR2 YSLEER. DNA of the CDR3: TGCGCCAGCAGCCAAGGTTCGCAGGTTACCTACAATGAGCAGTTCTTC. Translating gives CASSQGSQVTYNEQFF.

In this sample, this clonotype turned up many times. The chain links TRBV5-6 to TRBJ2-5, with TRBD2 identical over 14 bases. J was trimmed by 3 bases and V by 4 bases; bases with no gene match: 8. The CDR3 spans 17 residues. Germline CDR1 reads SGHDT; CDR2 reads YYEEEE. CDR3 protein: CASSPGPGLAGEETQYF. In DNA, the CDR3 is TGTGCCAGCAGCCCTGGGCCGGGACTAGCGGGGGAAGAGACCCAGTACTTC.

The chain combines TRBV5-5 with TRBJ2-7; D is unresolved. Germline V lookup: CDR1 SGHKS, CDR2 YYEKEE (reference sequence). The CDR3 covers 13 residues. Trimming took 4 bases from V and 3 from J, leaving 11 bases between them. CDR3 nucleotide sequence: TGTGCCAGCAGCGGATCTGACATCTACGAGCAGTACTTC. This sequence encodes CASSGSDIYEQYF.

The chain carries TRBV20-1 and TRBJ2-3; 13 nucleotides agree with TRBD2. Trimming at V came to 4 bases and at J to 3 bases, leaving 7 bases not matched to a gene. The CDR3 is made up of 16 amino acids. Germline CDR1 DFQATT, CDR2 SNEGSKA (reference sequence). The CDR3 coding sequence is TGCAGTGCTACCATACTAGCGGGGGGGCCTACAGATACGCAGTATTTT. Encoded protein: CSATILAGGPTDTQYF.

Only a few counts were recorded for this clonotype. The chain couples TRBV20-1 to TRBJ2-3; the D is unclear. Per germline, CDR1 DFQATT and CDR2 SNEGSKA (reference sequence). Trimming pared 6 bases from V and 11 bases from J, leaving 27 bases between. The length of the CDR3 is 15 residues. CDR3 sequence (DNA): TGCAGTGCCACCATATTGGCCCGGGCTAGGTTTGGGCAGTATTTT. Its translation is CSATILARARFGQYF.

This clonotype showed up just a few times. The V call is TRBV15, the J call TRBJ2-1; no clear D. Trimming removed 0 bases from V and 12 bases from J, with 12 bases in between. The CDR3 covers 13 residues. In germline, CDR1 is LNHNV, CDR2 YYDKDF (reference sequence). DNA for the CDR3: TGTGCCACCAGCAGAGATCGGGCAGGCGCGCAGTTCTTC. This codes for CATSRDRAGAQFF.

This chain connects TRBV6-2 or TRBV6-3 to TRBJ2-1; D possibly corresponds to TRBD2 (5 bases). CDR1 is MNHEY and CDR2 is SVGEGT in the germline V gene. Trimming cost V 4 bases and J 0 bases, with 13 bases left between them. CDR3 length equals 16 residues. The CDR3 DNA is TGTGCCAGCAGTTCAACGGGCGGGTTCTCCTACAATGAGCAGTTCTTC. As protein: CASSSTGGFSYNEQFF.

The chain links TRBV29-1 to TRBJ1-4; D may be TRBD1 (6 bases). The V end was cut by 5 bases, the J end by 3 bases, with 13 bases between. Germline CDR1 and CDR2: SQVTM and ANQGSEA. The CDR3 is 14 residues long. The CDR3 DNA follows: TGCAGCGTTCGGCCGGGGGCGGCTAATGAAAAACTGTTTTTT. Protein sequence: CSVRPGAANEKLFF.

This clonotype was recorded many times. CDR3 coding DNA: TGCGCCAGCAGCCACGACAGGGGAGGTAATGAGCAGTTCTTC. It yields the protein CASSHDRGGNEQFF. V gene TRBV5-1 combines with J gene TRBJ2-1, with 8 bases matching TRBD1. V shed 4 bases and J 7 bases; nucleotides not matched to a gene: 7. The CDR3 has 14 amino acids. The germline CDR1 and CDR2 sequences are SGHRS and YFSETQ.

There are a few counts of this clonotype. The J gene is TRBJ2-1, the V gene TRBV5-6, with 7 bases that match TRBD2. The CDR3 consists of 16 residues. With V trimmed by 4 bases and J by 0 bases, 7 bases remained unmatched. Germline V gives CDR1 SGHDT, CDR2 YYEEEE. This CDR3 reads CASSGGGRSSYNEQFF. DNA for the CDR3: TGTGCCAGCAGCGGGGGGGGACGTTCCTCCTACAATGAGCAGTTCTTC.

The chain carries TRBV7-8 and TRBJ2-4; tentatively, D is TRBD1 or TRBD2 (6 bases each). CDR3 length: 13 residues. CDR1 and CDR2 (germline): SGHVS, FQNEAQ. The V and J ends lost 2 bases and 8 bases respectively, with 10 bases between them. The CDR3 region is CASSLIRGDIQYF. The DNA for the CDR3 is TGTGCCAGCAGCTTAATAAGGGGGGACATTCAGTACTTC.

The chain links TRBV4-2 to TRBJ2-1; a weak D match, TRBD2 (5 bases). V lost 0 bases and J 10 bases, leaving 10 bases between the germline ends. CDR1 and CDR2 from the germline V gene are LGHNA and YNFKEQ. CDR3 length: 13 amino acids. Written as DNA, the CDR3 is TGTGCCAGCAGCCAAGATCGATCGGGGGAGCAGTTCTTC. It specifies CASSQDRSGEQFF.

In this sample, this clonotype turned up a few times. The V gene is TRBV5-1, the J gene TRBJ2-1; D may be TRBD1 (5 bases). CDR1 SGHRS and CDR2 YFSETQ come from the germline V gene. The CDR3 runs to 16 residues. The germline V and J ends were trimmed by 4 bases and 0 bases, with 14 bases remaining between them. The CDR3 DNA sequence: TGCGCCAGCAGCGTTGCAGGGATGAGCTCCTACAATGAGCAGTTCTTC. This codes for CASSVAGMSSYNEQFF. Using reference TRBV5-1 and TRBJ2-1 for the parts outside the CDR3, the full variable domain is KAGVTQTPRYLIKTRGQQVTLSCSPISGHRSVSWYQQTPGQGLQFLFEYFSETQRNKGNFPGRFSGRQFSNSRSEMNVSTLELGDSALYLCASSVAGMSSYNEQFFGPGTRLTVL.